The sequence of this TCR beta chain was determined in a study of blood T cell repertoires in COVID-19. Germline-derived CDR1 and CDR2 are SEHNR and FQNEAQ (reference sequence). J lost 8 bases, V lost 1 base, and 1 base had no gene match. The CDR3 is 12 residues long. The repertoire was sequenced with immunoSEQ multiplex PCR; TCRdb's copy has only in-frame clones and lacks some. The table has some 250,000 clones, about 83% seen once; the top ten hold approximately 13%. This clonotype was obtained from a man older than 75 with acute or convalescent COVID-19. V and J are TRBV7-9 and TRBJ2-7; 8 bases are shared with TRBD1. Sequencing was performed on peripheral blood. DNA of the CDR3: TGTGCCAGCAGCTTAGGACAGGGGAAGCAGTACTTC. It translates to CASSLGQGKQYF.